Below, 21 T cell receptor beta chains from the same sample are listed, as sequenced in a study of radiotherapy plus CTLA-4 blockade in lung cancer. TCRdb's copy holds only in-frame clones and misses some; the assay was immunoSEQ multiplex PCR. This sample yields some 120,000 clones, of which 70% to 85% are seen a single time; 3% to 4% belongs to the top ten. This sample comprised peripheral blood, obtained from a patient treated with radiotherapy plus ipilimumab. These TCRs come from a human donor with non-small cell lung cancer that progressed on radiotherapy plus ipilimumab. Some clones in this sample may be carry-over from other donors' samples.

V is TRBV5-1 and J is TRBJ1-1; a possible D gene is TRBD1 (6 bases). The CDR3 length is 15 residues. Per germline, CDR1 SGHRS and CDR2 YFSETQ. V shed 2 bases and J shed 0 bases, with 11 bases lying between them. CDR3 DNA: TGCGCCAGCAGCTTAGGACAGCCCTTGAACACTGAAGCTTTCTTT. As protein: CASSLGQPLNTEAFF.

The chain couples TRBV7-2 to TRBJ1-2; the D gene is possibly TRBD1 (5 bases). The CDR3 totals 16 residues. Trimming took off 1 base at V and 2 bases at J, with 14 bases between the two ends. Germline-derived CDR1 and CDR2 are SGHTA and FQGNSA. As DNA, the CDR3 is TGTGCCAGCAGCTTAGGGCCGGGACGGCGGAACTATGGCTACACCTTC. This sequence encodes CASSLGPGRRNYGYTF.

The V call is TRBV2, the J call TRBJ2-1; 11 positions match TRBD1. CDR1 is SNHLY and CDR2 is FYNNEI in the germline V gene. With 5 bases clipped from V and 8 bases from J, the junction kept 8 bases outside the gene matches. This CDR3 has 15 amino acids. Written as DNA, the CDR3 is TGTGCCAGCAGTCTCCGGGACAGGGGGACGTATGAGCAGTTCTTC. Protein product: CASSLRDRGTYEQFF.

The J gene is TRBJ2-4, the V gene TRBV29-1; D is uncertain. From germline, CDR1 is SQVTM and CDR2 ANQGSEA. V was cut by 5 bases and J by 0 bases, with 8 bases left in between. The CDR3 totals 13 residues. CDR3 loop: CSVTTLAKNIQYF. CDR3 DNA sequence: TGCAGCGTTACAACTTTAGCCAAAAACATTCAGTACTTC.

The chain has TRBV7-9 and TRBJ1-6; D remains unclear. Germline loops: CDR1 SEHNR, CDR2 FQNEAQ (reference sequence). Between the trimmed V and J ends, which lost 3 bases and 7 bases, there was a span of 7 bases. This CDR3 has 13 amino acids. CDR3 protein: CASSFVENSPLHF. CDR3 coding DNA: TGTGCCAGCAGCTTTGTAGAGAATTCACCCCTCCACTTT. Together with reference TRBV7-9 and TRBJ1-6, the CDR3 gives the full variable domain: DTGVSQNPRHKITKRGQNVTFRCDPISEHNRLYWYRQTLGQGPEFLTYFQNEAQLEKSRLLSDRFSAERPKGSFSTLEIQRTEQGDSAMYLCASSFVENSPLHFGNGTRLTVT.

The chain employs TRBV7-9 and TRBJ2-5; the D gene is possibly TRBD2 (7 bases). Per the germline V gene, CDR1 is SEHNR and CDR2 is FQNEAQ (reference sequence). The CDR3 runs to 17 residues. V lost 0 bases to trimming and J lost 4 bases, with 18 bases between them. This CDR3 reads CASSLAREWGGRETQYF. CDR3 DNA sequence: TGTGCCAGCAGCTTAGCGCGGGAGTGGGGGGGCCGAGAGACCCAGTACTTC.

This clone was observed a handful of times. This rearrangement joins TRBV2 to TRBJ2-5; 10 bases match TRBD1. The germline V gene has CDR1 SNHLY and CDR2 FYNNEI. Trimming removed 4 bases from V and 5 bases from J; junction bases left unmatched: 7. The CDR3 spans 15 residues. The chain's CDR3 is CASSGDRGFGETQYF. In DNA form, the CDR3 reads TGTGCCAGCAGTGGGGACAGGGGATTCGGGGAGACCCAGTACTTC.

The V gene is TRBV5-8, the J gene TRBJ2-3; D is uncertain. This CDR3 has 14 residues. The V gene's germline CDR1 is SGHTS and CDR2 YDEGEE. Trimming left V 4 bases short and J 2 bases short, with 11 bases between. CDR3 loop: CASSASFSTDTQYF. In DNA form, the CDR3 reads TGTGCCAGCAGCGCTTCCTTTTCCACAGATACGCAGTATTTT.

This clone has just a few counts. This chain uses TRBV5-8 with TRBJ1-5, with D unresolved. Germline V gene lookup returns CDR1 SGHTS and CDR2 YDEGEE. The V end was cut by 1 base, the J end by 2 bases, with 10 bases between. The CDR3 runs to 15 residues. The CDR3 nucleotides read TGTGCCAGCAGCTTGAGAGGGATGGGCAATCAGCCCCAGCATTTT. Protein: CASSLRGMGNQPQHF. Full variable domain (missing parts from reference TRBV5-8 and TRBJ1-5): EAGVTQSPTHLIKTRGQQATLRCSPISGHTSVYWYQQALGLGLQFLLWYDEGEERNRGNFPPRFSGRQFPNYSSELNVNALELEDSALYLCASSLRGMGNQPQHFGDGTRLSIL.

The V gene is TRBV6-6, the J gene TRBJ2-1; TRBD2 agrees at 10 bases. CDR3 length: 16 amino acids. Germline V lookup: CDR1 MNHNY, CDR2 SVGAGI (reference sequence). V lost 2 bases to trimming and J lost 4 bases; unmatched junction nucleotides: 5. The CDR3 region is CASSYPPSGGYNEQFF. As DNA, the CDR3 is TGTGCCAGCAGTTACCCCCCTAGCGGGGGTTACAATGAGCAGTTCTTC.

V is TRBV4-1 and J is TRBJ2-5; TRBD1 matches at 8 bases. The DNA end lines up better with TRBJ2-7; the J call may be wrong. The germline V gene encodes CDR1 MGHRA and CDR2 YSYEKL. This CDR3 spans 14 amino acids. CDR3 amino acids: CASSQGDRPYEQYF. CDR3 DNA: TGCGCCAGCAGCCAGGGGGACAGGCCCTACGAGCAGTACTTC.

This clone was found once. The V call is TRBV5-1, the J call TRBJ2-5; 7 bases are shared with TRBD1. In germline, CDR1 is SGHRS, CDR2 YFSETQ. The length of the CDR3 is 14 residues. The junction had 4 bases not matched to a gene; V was cut back by 4 bases and J by 1 base. The CDR3 here is CASSKGTVQETQYF. The CDR3, as DNA: TGCGCCAGCAGCAAGGGGACAGTCCAAGAGACCCAGTACTTC.

The CDR3 loop reads CASSIGGLYNTQYF. In DNA, the CDR3 is TGTGCCAGTAGTATTGGGGGACTTTACAATACGCAGTATTTT. The chain carries TRBV19 and TRBJ2-3; D is perhaps TRBD2 (6 bases). The CDR3 is 14 amino acids. From germline, CDR1 is LNHDA and CDR2 SQIVND (reference sequence). Deletions cut 3 bases from V and 7 bases from J, with 14 bases between.

The chain recombines TRBV7-8 with TRBJ2-1; 8 bases align to TRBD1. Germline lookup yields CDR1 SGHVS and CDR2 FQNEAQ. This CDR3 comprises 13 residues. Germline trimming cut 8 bases from V and 8 bases from J; bases unmatched to any gene: 8. CDR3 region: CASSEDRDHEQFF. The CDR3 DNA is TGTGCCAGCTCTGAGGACAGGGATCATGAGCAGTTCTTC.

This clone was detected a few times. V and J are TRBV4-3 and TRBJ1-1; TRBD1 aligns across 7 bases. V shed 3 bases and J 3 bases; nucleotides not matched to a gene: 4. CDR3 length: 14 amino acids. Per germline, CDR1 LGHNA and CDR2 YSLEER. CDR3 amino acids: CASSHFTGDTEAFF. The CDR3 nucleotides are TGCGCCAGCAGCCACTTCACAGGGGACACTGAAGCTTTCTTT.

The V and J genes are TRBV6-5 and TRBJ1-4; 12 nucleotides agree with TRBD1. CDR3 length: 16 amino acids. Looked up from germline, CDR1 is MNHEY and CDR2 is SVGAGI. The V and J ends lost 4 bases and 3 bases, in that order; junction bases with no gene match: 3. The CDR3 region has the DNA TGTGCCAGCAGTTGGGGACAGGGGGCAGCTAATGAAAAACTGTTTTTT. Its translation: CASSWGQGAANEKLFF.

This clone appeared a single time. The chain has TRBV27 and TRBJ1-2, with D tentatively TRBD1 (5 bases). This CDR3 is built from 15 residues. Germline-derived CDR1 and CDR2 are MNHEY and SMNVEV (reference sequence). V was pared by 6 bases and J by 1 base, with 15 bases between. The CDR3 region is CASRPQTEDNYGYTF. The CDR3 DNA reads as TGTGCCAGCAGACCCCAGACAGAAGATAACTATGGCTACACCTTC.

V gene TRBV19 combines with J gene TRBJ2-5, with 8 bases aligning to TRBD1. J gave up 1 base and V 6 bases, and 4 bases lay outside the gene matches. Germline lookup yields CDR1 LNHDA and CDR2 SQIVND (reference sequence). The CDR3 loop spans 14 amino acids. The CDR3 region is CASRRTGSQETQYF. The DNA of the CDR3 is TGTGCCAGTAGAAGGACAGGGTCCCAAGAGACCCAGTACTTC.

The chain joins TRBV11-3 to TRBJ2-2; 7 positions match TRBD1. The CDR3 spans 14 residues. The junction had 2 bases not matched to a gene; V was cut back by 4 bases and J by 3 bases. Germline V gene sequence: CDR1 SGHNT, CDR2 YENEEA. This chain's CDR3 is CASSSGQDTGELFF. CDR3 sequence (DNA): TGTGCCAGCAGCTCCGGACAGGACACCGGGGAGCTGTTTTTT.

V usage is TRBV5-4 and J usage is TRBJ2-3, with 11 bases lining up with TRBD1. The germline V gene has CDR1 SGHNT and CDR2 YYREEE (reference sequence). Unmatched junction bases numbered 7, after V lost 4 bases and J lost 3 bases. CDR3 length: 16 residues. CDR3 loop: CASSLPGQGGTDTQYF. In DNA, the CDR3 is TGTGCCAGCAGCCTACCGGGACAGGGGGGAACAGATACGCAGTATTTT.

The chain is built from TRBV7-5 and TRBJ1-1; TRBD1, as called in the table, went unchecked against the DNA. TRBV7-5 is a pseudogene segment. The CDR3 totals 18 residues. The CDR3 loop reads CVRSSDRVHPIMNTEAFF. DNA of the CDR3: TGTGTCAGAAGCTCAGACAGGGTCCACCCTATCATGAACACTGAAGCTTTCTTT.